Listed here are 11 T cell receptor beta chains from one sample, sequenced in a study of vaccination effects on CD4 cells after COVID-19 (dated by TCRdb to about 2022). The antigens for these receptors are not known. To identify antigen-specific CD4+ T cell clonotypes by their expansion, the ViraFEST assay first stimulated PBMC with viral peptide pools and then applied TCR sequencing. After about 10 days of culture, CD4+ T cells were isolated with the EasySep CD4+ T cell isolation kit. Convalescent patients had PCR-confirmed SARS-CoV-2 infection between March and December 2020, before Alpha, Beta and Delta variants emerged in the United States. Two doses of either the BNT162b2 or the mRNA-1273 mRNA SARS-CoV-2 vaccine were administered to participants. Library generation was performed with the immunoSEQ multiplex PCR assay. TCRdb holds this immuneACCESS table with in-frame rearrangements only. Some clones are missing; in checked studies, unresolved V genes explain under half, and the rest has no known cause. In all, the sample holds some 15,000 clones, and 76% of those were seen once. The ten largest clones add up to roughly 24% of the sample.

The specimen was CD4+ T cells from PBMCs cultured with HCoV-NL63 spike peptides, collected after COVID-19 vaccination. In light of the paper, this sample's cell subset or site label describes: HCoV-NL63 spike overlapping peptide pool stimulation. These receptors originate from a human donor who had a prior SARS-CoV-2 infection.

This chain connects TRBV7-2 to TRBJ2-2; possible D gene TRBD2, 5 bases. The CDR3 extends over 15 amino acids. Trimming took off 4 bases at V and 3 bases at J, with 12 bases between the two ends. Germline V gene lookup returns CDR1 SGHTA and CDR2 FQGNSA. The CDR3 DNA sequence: TGTGCCAGCAGCTCCCGGACTTCTTACACCGGGGAGCTGTTTTTT. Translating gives CASSSRTSYTGELFF.

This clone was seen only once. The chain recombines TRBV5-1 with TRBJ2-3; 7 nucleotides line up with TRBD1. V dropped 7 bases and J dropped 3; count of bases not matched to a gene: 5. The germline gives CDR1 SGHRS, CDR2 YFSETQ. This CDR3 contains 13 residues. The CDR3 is CASRTGETDTQYF. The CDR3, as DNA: TGCGCCAGCCGAACAGGGGAAACAGATACGCAGTATTTT.

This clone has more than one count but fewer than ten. CDR3 sequence (DNA): TGTGCCTGGAGCTGGGGGGAGACCCAGTACTTC. Its translation: CAWSWGETQYF. V is TRBV30 and J is TRBJ2-5; D is perhaps TRBD1 or TRBD2 (5 bases each). The CDR3 sequence is 11 residues long. Trimming stripped 3 bases from V and 5 bases from J, with 7 bases between. The germline CDR1 and CDR2 sequences are GTSNPN and SVGIG (reference sequence).

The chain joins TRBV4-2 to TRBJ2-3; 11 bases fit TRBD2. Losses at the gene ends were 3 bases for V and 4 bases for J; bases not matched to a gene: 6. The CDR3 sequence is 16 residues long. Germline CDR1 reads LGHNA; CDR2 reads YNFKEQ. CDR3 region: CASSQSRTSGSDTQYF. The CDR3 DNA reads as TGTGCCAGCAGCCAGTCCCGGACTAGCGGGTCAGATACGCAGTATTTT.

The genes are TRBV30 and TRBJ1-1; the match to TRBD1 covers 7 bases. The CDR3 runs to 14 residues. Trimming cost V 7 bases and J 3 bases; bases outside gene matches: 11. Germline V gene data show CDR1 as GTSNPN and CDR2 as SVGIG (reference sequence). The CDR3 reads CALTGTNVYTEAFF. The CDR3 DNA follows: TGTGCCTTGACAGGGACGAACGTTTACACTGAAGCTTTCTTT.

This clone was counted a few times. CDR3 sequence reads: CASSFHGTSGIYNEQFF. The CDR3 DNA is TGTGCCAGCAGCTTCCACGGGACTAGCGGAATTTACAATGAGCAGTTCTTC. The chain recombines TRBV3-1 (or the pseudogene TRBV3-2) with TRBJ2-1; 11 bases line up with TRBD2. The CDR3 loop spans 17 amino acids. The trim removed 5 bases at V and 4 bases at J, leaving 10 bases unmatched. Germline loops: CDR1 LGHDT, CDR2 YNNKEL (reference sequence).

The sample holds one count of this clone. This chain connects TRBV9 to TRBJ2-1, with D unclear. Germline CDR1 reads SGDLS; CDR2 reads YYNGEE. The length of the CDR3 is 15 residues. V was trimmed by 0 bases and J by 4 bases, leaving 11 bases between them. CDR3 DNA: TGTGCCAGCAGCGTAGCCCTAAATACGTACAATGAGCAGTTCTTC. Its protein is CASSVALNTYNEQFF. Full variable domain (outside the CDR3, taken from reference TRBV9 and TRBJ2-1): DSGVTQTPKHLITATGQRVTLRCSPRSGDLSVYWYQQSLDQGLQFLIQYYNGEERAKGNILERFSAQQFPDLHSELNLSSLELGDSALYFCASSVALNTYNEQFFGPGTRLTVL.

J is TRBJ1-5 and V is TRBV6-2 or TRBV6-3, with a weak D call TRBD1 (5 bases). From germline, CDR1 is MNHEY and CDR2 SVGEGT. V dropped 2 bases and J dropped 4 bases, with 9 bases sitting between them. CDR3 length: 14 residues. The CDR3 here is CASSYRDGNQPQHF. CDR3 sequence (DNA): TGTGCCAGCAGTTACCGGGACGGAAATCAGCCCCAGCATTTT.

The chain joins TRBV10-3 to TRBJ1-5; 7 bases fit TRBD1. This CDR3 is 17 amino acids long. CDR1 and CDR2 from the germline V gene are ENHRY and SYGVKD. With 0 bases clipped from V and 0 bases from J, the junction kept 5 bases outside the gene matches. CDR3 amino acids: CAISESGRGHSNQPQHF. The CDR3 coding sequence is TGTGCCATCAGTGAGTCCGGTAGGGGGCATAGCAATCAGCCCCAGCATTTT.

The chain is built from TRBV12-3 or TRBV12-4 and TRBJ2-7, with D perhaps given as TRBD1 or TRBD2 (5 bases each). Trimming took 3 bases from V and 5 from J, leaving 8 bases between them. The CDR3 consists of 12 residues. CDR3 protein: CASSFWGNEQYF. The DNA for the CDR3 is TGTGCCAGCAGTTTTTGGGGGAACGAGCAGTACTTC.

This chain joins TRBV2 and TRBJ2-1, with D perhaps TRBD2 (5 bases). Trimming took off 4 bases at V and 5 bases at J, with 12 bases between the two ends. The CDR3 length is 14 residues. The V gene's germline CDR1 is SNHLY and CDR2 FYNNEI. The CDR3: CASSASGRNNEQFF. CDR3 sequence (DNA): TGTGCCAGCAGTGCAAGCGGAAGAAACAATGAGCAGTTCTTC. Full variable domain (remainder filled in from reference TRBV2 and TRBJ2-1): EPEVTQTPSHQVTQMGQEVILRCVPISNHLYFYWYRQILGQKVEFLVSFYNNEISEKSEIFDDQFSVERPDGSNFTLKIRSTKLEDSAMYFCASSASGRNNEQFFGPGTRLTVL.